The rows below give T cell receptor beta chains drawn from one sample of a study of shared clonotypes between healthy human individuals. Only in-frame clones appear in the TCRdb table, and some are missing; sequencing was by immunoSEQ multiplex PCR. The table shows around 450,000 clones, with roughly 80% occurring only once. The sample comprised PBMCs. The receptors originated from a woman in her thirties or forties in good health. Some clones in this sample may be carry-over from other donors' samples. The CDR3 runs from the conserved cysteine through the conserved F or W. The D gene is left open where the match is weak. The size field is filled for only some rows; it gives once, few, many or a size class.

>TRBJ1-5|15|.|TRBV2|.
CASSESRLEAQPQHF
TGTGCCAGCAGTGAATCCAGACTGGAGGCCCAGCCCCAGCATTTT
>TRBJ1-1|12|few|TRBV29-1|.
CSANRDDTEAFF
TGCAGCGCAAACCGGGACGACACTGAAGCTTTCTTT
>TRBJ2-2|16|.|TRBV5-4|TRBD2
CASMTLPGGRSGELFF
TGTGCCAGCATGACCCTCCCGGGAGGCCGCTCCGGGGAGCTGTTTTTT
>TRBJ1-4|14|.|TRBV7-9|TRBD1
CASSPGQSNEKLFF
TGTGCCAGCAGCCCGGGACAGAGTAATGAAAAACTGTTTTTT
>TRBJ2-7|15|.|TRBV27|.
CASSLGRGASYEQYF
TGTGCCAGCAGTTTAGGGCGCGGGGCATCCTACGAGCAGTACTTC
>TRBJ2-5|14|.|TRBV6-5|TRBD2
CASSYVAGGETQYF
TGTGCCAGCAGTTACGTGGCGGGAGGGGAGACCCAGTACTTC
>TRBJ1-5|15|few|TRBV5-8|.
CASSLGTEENQPQHF
TGTGCCAGCAGCTTGGGGACTGAGGAGAATCAGCCCCAGCATTTT
>TRBJ2-5|9|.|TRBV27|.
CASKETQYF
TGTGCCAGCAAAGAGACCCAGTACTTC
>TRBJ2-1|13|.|TRBV7-9|.
CASSGGLHNEQFF
TGTGCCAGCAGCGGGGGCCTCCACAATGAGCAGTTCTTC
>TRBJ2-2|16|few|TRBV4-3|TRBD2
CASSQVAGRGTGELFF
TGCGCCAGCAGCCAAGTGGCCGGGAGGGGCACCGGGGAGCTGTTTTTT
>TRBJ2-1|16|.|TRBV11-3|TRBD1
CASSLGRDRGTNEQFF
TGTGCCAGCAGCTTGGGCCGGGACAGGGGGACGAATGAGCAGTTCTTC
>TRBJ1-5|15|.|TRBV2|.
CASSPQVSFNQPQHF
TGTGCCAGCAGTCCCCAGGTTTCTTTCAATCAGCCCCAGCATTTT
>TRBJ1-6|15|.|TRBV10-2|.
CASSEGEGLGSPLHF
TGCGCCAGCAGTGAAGGGGAGGGATTGGGTTCACCCCTCCACTTT
>TRBJ2-2|15|.|TRBV5-8|.
CASSSDSSNTGELFF
TGTGCCAGCAGCTCGGACAGCTCGAACACCGGGGAGCTGTTTTTT
>TRBJ2-7|12|.|TRBV18|.
CASSPSGEEQYF
TGTGCCAGCTCGCCATCGGGAGAAGAGCAGTACTTC
>TRBJ2-5|19|.|TRBV12-1|.
CASTPPPIWRDLYQETQYF
TGTGCCAGCACCCCTCCCCCTATATGGCGGGACCTGTACCAAGAGACCCAGTACTTC
>TRBJ2-2|16|.|TRBV19|TRBD2
CASSVGLAGDTGELFF
TGTGCCAGTAGTGTGGGACTAGCGGGAGACACCGGGGAGCTGTTTTTT
>TRBJ2-2|16|.|TRBV5-5|TRBD2
CASRAGTSGMVGELFF
TGTGCCAGCAGGGCCGGGACTAGCGGAATGGTCGGGGAGCTGTTTTTT
>TRBJ1-1|16|few|TRBV18|.
CASSPTPPTENTEAFF
TGTGCCAGCTCACCCACCCCCCCCACAGAGAACACTGAAGCTTTCTTT
>TRBJ2-1|13|many|TRBV7-9|.
CASSPPVEDEQFF
TGTGCCAGCAGTCCGCCAGTAGAGGATGAGCAGTTCTTC
>TRBJ2-1|14|few|TRBV9|TRBD2
CASSPAGGWNEQFF
TGTGCCAGCAGCCCAGCGGGAGGATGGAATGAGCAGTTCTTC
>TRBJ2-1|15|.|TRBV9|TRBD1
CASSVPGQGRNEQFF
TGTGCCAGCAGCGTACCGGGACAGGGGCGTAATGAGCAGTTCTTC
>TRBJ2-7|14|.|TRBV7-2|.
CASRPGSGAYEQYF
TGTGCCAGCAGACCGGGGAGTGGGGCCTACGAGCAGTACTTC
>TRBJ2-1|14|.|TRBV7-3|.
CASSLLASYNEQFF
TGTGCCAGCAGCCTCCTAGCTTCCTACAATGAGCAGTTCTTC
>TRBJ2-7|14|once|TRBV6-6|TRBD2
CASSTSGSSYEQYF
TGTGCCAGCAGTACTAGCGGGAGCTCTTACGAGCAGTACTTC
>TRBJ2-5|13|many|TRBV7-3|.
CASSFQATETQYF
TGTGCCAGCAGCTTCCAAGCGACAGAGACCCAGTACTTC
>TRBJ2-6|17|.|TRBV30|.
CAWSVPSSSSGANVLTF
TGTGCCTGGAGTGTACCGAGTTCCAGCTCTGGGGCCAACGTCCTGACTTTC